The entry that follows covers one T cell receptor (beta chain) sequence. The antigen is unknown. By positive magnetic bead selection, CD4+ and CD8+ cells were isolated, and their purity was checked by flow cytometry. Per germline, CDR1 SGHAT and CDR2 FQNNGV. This CDR3 region has 15 residues. V lost 6 bases to trimming and J lost 0 bases; unmatched junction nucleotides: 5. The sample originates from a study of somatic mutations in cytotoxic T cells in rheumatoid arthritis. Study-level information: Patient blood, which was peripheral blood collected as 30 ml EDTA, was drawn right after diagnosis and before any treatment started.

Notes on the study in general: A single CD8+ clone exceeded 20% of CD8+ cells in about an eighth of the roughly 60 patients.

Produced via immunoSEQ multiplex PCR; TCRdb's table is partial and in-frame only. The data hold about 29,000 clones, with around nine tenths observed a single time. The TCR was taken from an adult with rheumatoid arthritis. The rearrangement joins TRBV11-2 to TRBJ2-7; 10 positions agree with TRBD1. The sequenced sample was CD8+ T cells sorted from blood. Written as DNA, the CDR3 is TGTGCCAGCAGACACCGGGACAGGGGCTCCTACGAGCAGTACTTC. It specifies CASRHRDRGSYEQYF.